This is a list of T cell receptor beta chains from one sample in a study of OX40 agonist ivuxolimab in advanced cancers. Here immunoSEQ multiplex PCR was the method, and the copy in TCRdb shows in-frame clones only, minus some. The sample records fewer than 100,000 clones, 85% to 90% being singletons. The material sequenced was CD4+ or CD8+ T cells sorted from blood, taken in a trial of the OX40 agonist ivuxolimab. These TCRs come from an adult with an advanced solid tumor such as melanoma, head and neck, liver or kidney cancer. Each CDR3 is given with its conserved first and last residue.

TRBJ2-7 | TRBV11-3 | CASSPYAAGGSYEQYF
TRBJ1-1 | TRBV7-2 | CASSLDPTEAFF
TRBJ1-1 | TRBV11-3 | CASSPRMAGGWDTEAFF
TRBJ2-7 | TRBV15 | CATSRDTSGTRSYEQYF
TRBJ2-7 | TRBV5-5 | CASSYEWSSSYEQYF
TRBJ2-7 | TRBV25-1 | CASSAGTDSYEQYF
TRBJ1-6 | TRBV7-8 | CASSLGRQGYSPLHF
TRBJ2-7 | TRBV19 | CASSTRLVAGTYEQYF
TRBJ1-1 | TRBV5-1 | CASSLESNTEAFF
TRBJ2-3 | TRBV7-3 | CASSQQWGASTDTQYF
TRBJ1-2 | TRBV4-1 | CASSQPGTSYGYTF
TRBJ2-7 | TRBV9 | CASSPGTIWDEQYF
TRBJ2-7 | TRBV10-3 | CAISETGTGSYEQYF
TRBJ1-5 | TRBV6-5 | CASSYWEQPQHF
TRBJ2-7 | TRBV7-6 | CASSLGVGQGSVEQYF
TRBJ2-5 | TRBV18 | CASSPSAGRGETQYF
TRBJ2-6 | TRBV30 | CAWSKGAGGANVLTF
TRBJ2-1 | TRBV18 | CASSPLGRSSYNEQFF
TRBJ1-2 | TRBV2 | CAVRLRANYGYTF
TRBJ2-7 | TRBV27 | CASSPRQYF
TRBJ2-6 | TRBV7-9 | CASSFGSGANVLTF
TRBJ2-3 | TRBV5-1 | CASSSGDFSTDTQYF
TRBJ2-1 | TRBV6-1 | CASSEAGRAREAEQFF
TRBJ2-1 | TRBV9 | CASSGSVGSYNEQFF
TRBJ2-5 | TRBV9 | CASSVGVGTGETQYF
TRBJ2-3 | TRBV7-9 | CASSLGGQITDTQYF
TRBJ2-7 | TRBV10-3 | CAISESTSGTLYEQYF
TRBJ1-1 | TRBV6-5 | CASSYSGGRLNTEAFF
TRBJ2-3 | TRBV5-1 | CASSLGLAEVTDTQYF
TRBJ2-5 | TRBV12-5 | CASGPNGGQGGQYF
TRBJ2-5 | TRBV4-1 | CASSQESWTEETQYF
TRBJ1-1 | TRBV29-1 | CSVDRGTEAFF
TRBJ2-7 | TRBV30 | CAWSPGFGTYEQYF
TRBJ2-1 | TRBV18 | CASMRGQGYNEQFF
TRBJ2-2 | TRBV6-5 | CASTFENTGELFF
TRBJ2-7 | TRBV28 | CASSFGVGGYEQYF
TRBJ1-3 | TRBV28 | CASSLQDRYSGNTIYF
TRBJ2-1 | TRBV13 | CASSLEGPDNEQFF
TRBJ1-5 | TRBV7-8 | CASSPLSGILNSVGNQPQHF
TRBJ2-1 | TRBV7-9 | CASSLTGLAGALAYNEQFF
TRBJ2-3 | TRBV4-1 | CASSQDWGVPDTQYF
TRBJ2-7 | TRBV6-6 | CASSNALDSPYEQYF
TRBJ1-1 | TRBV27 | CASSSYLRGGNTEAFF
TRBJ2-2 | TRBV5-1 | CASSLVVGELFF
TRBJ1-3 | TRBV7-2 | CASSPERGGLGNTIYF
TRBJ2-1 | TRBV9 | CASSGPGLGYNEQFF
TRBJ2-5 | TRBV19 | CASSTQGNRETQYF
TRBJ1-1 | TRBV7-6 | CASSFRDRALNTEAFF
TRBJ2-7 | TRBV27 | CASSKTGEGFYEQYF
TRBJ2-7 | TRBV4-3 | CASSQTSGYEQYF
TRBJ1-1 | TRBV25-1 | CASRDRGTEAFF
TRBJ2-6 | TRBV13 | CASSPPTSGRSGANVLTF
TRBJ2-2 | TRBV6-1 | CASSESVAGVDGELFF
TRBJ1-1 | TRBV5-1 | CASSLYRGPNTEAFF